These T cell receptor beta chains were read from a single sample in a study of Ad26.COV2.S vaccination and SARS-CoV-2 variants. Clones were sequenced by immunoSEQ multiplex PCR, and TCRdb holds only the in-frame ones, with some missing. The sample records around 250,000 clones, 87% being singletons. The source was peripheral blood, collected in a trial of Ad26.COV2.S vaccine versus placebo. Receptor source: a person between 18 and 60 years old who received the Ad26.COV2.S COVID-19 vaccine or a placebo. The CDR3 runs from the conserved cysteine through the conserved F or W. The order of the fields is V gene, D gene, J gene, clone size, CDR3 protein. The D gene is left open where the match is weak. Clone size appears in some rows only: once, few, many, or a class for an expanded clone.

V: TRBV3-1/TRBV3-2; D: NA; J: TRBJ2-1; size: NA; CDR3: CASSQRGVNEQFF
V: TRBV4-2; D: TRBD2; J: TRBJ2-5; size: NA; CDR3: CASSQGDAGGDRYQETQYF
V: TRBV4-1; D: NA; J: TRBJ1-6; size: NA; CDR3: CASSQESWNWDSPLHF
V: TRBV6-1; D: TRBD2; J: TRBJ2-1; size: NA; CDR3: CASSEGLAEYNEQFF
V: TRBV5-1; D: TRBD2; J: TRBJ2-1; size: NA; CDR3: CASSPGLAGGFEQFF
V: TRBV6-5; D: NA; J: TRBJ2-5; size: few; CDR3: CASSPTGTGPKTQYF
V: TRBV7-2; D: NA; J: TRBJ2-7; size: few; CDR3: CASSLRDVSASSYEQYF
V: TRBV7-9; D: NA; J: TRBJ2-3; size: NA; CDR3: CASGLTGYGADTQYF
V: TRBV13; D: TRBD1; J: TRBJ2-3; size: NA; CDR3: CASSRTGTGSADTQYF
V: TRBV5-6; D: NA; J: TRBJ2-1; size: NA; CDR3: CASSLIAKVNEQFF
V: TRBV9; D: TRBD2; J: TRBJ2-1; size: NA; CDR3: CASSASGTRERTYNEQFF
V: TRBV19; D: NA; J: TRBJ1-1; size: NA; CDR3: CASSIMGAEAFF
V: TRBV30; D: TRBD1; J: TRBJ2-5; size: once; CDR3: CAWTPGTGGFETQYF
V: TRBV3-1/TRBV3-2; D: NA; J: TRBJ1-1; size: NA; CDR3: CASSRGRNTEAFF
V: TRBV7-9; D: NA; J: TRBJ1-3; size: NA; CDR3: CASSPRRGAPSGNTIYF
V: TRBV18; D: NA; J: TRBJ1-2; size: NA; CDR3: CASSPAGSSYGYTF